These 22 T cell receptor beta chains were all obtained from the same sample, sequenced in a study of T cell responses to AZD1222 COVID-19 vaccine. Data came from immunoSEQ multiplex PCR; TCRdb stores just in-frame clones and leaves some out. Of tens of thousands of clones in the sample, 75% to 85% were seen once. The sequenced sample was peripheral blood, obtained on day 0 of AZD1222 vaccination. Receptors originate from an adult in good health.

The chain has TRBV6-5 and TRBJ2-1; TRBD2 agrees at 9 bases. Germline V gene lookup returns CDR1 MNHEY and CDR2 SVGAGI. This CDR3 has 15 amino acids. V shed 6 bases, J shed 2 bases, and the junction held 5 bases outside the gene matches. The CDR3 DNA reads as TGTGCCAGCAGGAAAGCGGGAGGACCCTACAATGAGCAGTTCTTC. Residues: CASRKAGGPYNEQFF.

The gene calls are TRBV28 and TRBJ2-1; 10 bases match TRBD2. CDR3 length: 16 amino acids. Germline V gene data show CDR1 as MDHEN and CDR2 as SYDVKM. The junction had 5 bases not matched to a gene; V was cut back by 4 bases and J by 2 bases. The DNA of the CDR3 is TGTGCCAGCAGTTCACGTCTAGCGGGAGCCTACAATGAGCAGTTCTTC. Its protein is CASSSRLAGAYNEQFF.

With regard to this clone: Sequence at one end of the junction differs from germline and may be a read error. The V call is TRBV7-7, the J call TRBJ2-2, with 10 bases fitting TRBD2. The length of the CDR3 is 16 residues. The germline gives CDR1 SSHAT, CDR2 FNYEAQ (reference sequence). DNA of the CDR3: TGTGCTAGCAGCACCGGGACTAGCGCGAACACCGGGGAGCTGTTTTTT. Its protein is CASSTGTSANTGELFF.

This clone was seen only a few times. The chain couples TRBV6-4 to TRBJ2-2; D call uncertain. Trimming pared 0 bases from V and 3 bases from J, leaving 14 bases between. Germline V lookup: CDR1 MRHNA, CDR2 SNTAGT. This CDR3 spans 17 amino acids. CDR3 residues: CASSDSFRLGDTGELFF. CDR3 nucleotides: TGTGCCAGCAGTGACTCGTTCAGATTGGGTGACACCGGGGAGCTGTTTTTT.

The rearrangement joins TRBV11-3 to TRBJ1-1; D is undetermined. Per germline, CDR1 SGHNT and CDR2 YENEEA. Trimming took off 5 bases at V and 1 base at J, with 11 bases between the two ends. The CDR3 is made up of 14 amino acids. The CDR3 nucleotides are TGTGCCAGCAGCCGTGGTGGCGGGAACACTGAAGCTTTCTTT. Translated: CASSRGGGNTEAFF. Based on the CDR3 plus reference TRBV11-3 and TRBJ1-1, the full variable domain is EAGVVQSPRYKIIEKKQPVAFWCNPISGHNTLYWYLQNLGQGPELLIRYENEEAVDDSQLPKDRFSAERLKGVDSTLKIQPAELGDSAVYLCASSRGGGNTEAFFGQGTRLTVV.

The sample holds one count of this clone. CDR3 sequence: CASSFETGALNTEAFF. Here the CDR3 DNA reads TGTGCCAGCAGTTTCGAAACCGGGGCTCTGAACACTGAAGCTTTCTTT. The J gene is TRBJ1-1, the V gene TRBV27, with D perhaps matching TRBD1 (5 bases). The germline CDR1 and CDR2 sequences are MNHEY and SMNVEV (reference sequence). Trimming removed 3 bases at V and 0 bases at J, with 14 bases between. There are 16 residues in the CDR3.

This clone was picked up a small number of times. The rearrangement links TRBV4-3 to TRBJ2-2, with unresolved D. Trimming cost V 4 bases and J 0 bases, with 9 bases left between them. Germline-derived CDR1 and CDR2 are LGHNA and YSLEER. This CDR3 spans 15 amino acids. The CDR3 nucleotides are TGCGCCAGCAGCCCGGGCCTCGCGAACACCGGGGAGCTGTTTTTT. Protein product: CASSPGLANTGELFF.

CDR3 amino acids: CASSRRTYRDPNEKLFF. As DNA, the CDR3 is TGTGCCAGCTCAAGACGGACCTACAGGGACCCAAATGAAAAACTGTTTTTT. The V call is TRBV18, the J call TRBJ1-4, with D possibly matching TRBD1 (6 bases). V was shortened by 5 bases and J by 5 bases, with 21 bases between the two germline ends. Germline V gene data show CDR1 as KGHSH and CDR2 as LQKENI. The length of the CDR3 is 17 residues.

The chain employs TRBV6-5 and TRBJ1-1, with D tentatively TRBD1 (5 bases). V was shortened by 4 bases and J by 1 base, with 16 bases between the two germline ends. CDR1 is MNHEY and CDR2 is SVGAGI in the germline V gene. There are 16 residues in the CDR3. In DNA form, the CDR3 reads TGTGCCAGCAGTTTGGGGCCCCGGGTGGGGAACACTGAAGCTTTCTTT. This encodes CASSLGPRVGNTEAFF.

V usage is TRBV6-2 or TRBV6-3 and J usage is TRBJ2-5; D is unclear. The CDR3 has 13 amino acids. Trimming took 2 bases from V and 1 from J, leaving 5 bases between them. CDR1 and CDR2 from the germline V gene are MNHEY and SVGEGT. This CDR3 reads CASSYRVQETQYF. The CDR3 DNA reads as TGTGCCAGCAGTTACCGGGTCCAAGAGACCCAGTACTTC.

The chain has TRBV5-1 and TRBJ2-1; no clear D gene. There are 13 residues in the CDR3. The germline V and J ends were trimmed by 0 bases and 7 bases, with 8 bases remaining between them. Germline CDR1 reads SGHRS; CDR2 reads YFSETQ. For the CDR3, the DNA is TGCGCCAGCAGCTTGGAACAGCCTAATGAGCAGTTCTTC. Protein sequence: CASSLEQPNEQFF.

The chain combines TRBV5-4 with TRBJ2-1, with 9 bases lining up with TRBD2. In germline, CDR1 is SGHNT, CDR2 YYREEE (reference sequence). This CDR3 spans 14 amino acids. The V and J ends lost 5 bases and 2 bases, in that order; junction bases with no gene match: 2. The CDR3 sequence: CASRERGAYNEQFF. CDR3 bases: TGTGCCAGCAGGGAGCGGGGGGCCTACAATGAGCAGTTCTTC.

The V gene is TRBV11-2, the J gene TRBJ2-1; 8 bases fit TRBD2. Germline trimming cut 5 bases from V and 0 bases from J; bases unmatched to any gene: 3. The CDR3 length is 15 residues. The V gene's germline CDR1 is SGHAT and CDR2 FQNNGV. For the CDR3, the DNA is TGTGCCAGCAGCCCCGGGACTAGCTCCTACAATGAGCAGTTCTTC. Its translation: CASSPGTSSYNEQFF. Together with reference TRBV11-2 and TRBJ2-1, the CDR3 gives the full variable domain: EAGVAQSPRYKIIEKRQSVAFWCNPISGHATLYWYQQILGQGPKLLIQFQNNGVVDDSQLPKDRFSAERLKGVDSTLKIQPAKLEDSAVYLCASSPGTSSYNEQFFGPGTRLTVL.

J is TRBJ2-3 and V is TRBV7-8; D is unclear. Per germline, CDR1 SGHVS and CDR2 FQNEAQ. V lost 1 base to trimming and J lost 4 bases, with 12 bases between them. The CDR3 is 15 amino acids. The CDR3 DNA is TGTGCCAGCAGCTTAGAACTCGCCCGGGCAGATACGCAGTATTTT. It translates to CASSLELARADTQYF.

The chain joins TRBV29-1 to TRBJ2-1; D tentatively fits TRBD1 or TRBD2 (5 bases each). CDR1 SQVTM and CDR2 ANQGSEA come from the germline V gene. This CDR3 has 13 amino acids. Deletions cut 8 bases from V and 3 bases from J, with 14 bases between. The CDR3 coding sequence is TGCAGCACCGACGTGGGGGTCTACAATGAGCAGTTCTTC. The encoded protein is CSTDVGVYNEQFF.

The chain employs TRBV7-9 and TRBJ1-1; TRBD1 matches at 7 bases. The ends lost 5 bases at V and 5 bases at J; junction bases unmatched: 5. Germline V gives CDR1 SEHNR, CDR2 FQNEAQ (reference sequence). This CDR3 region has 13 residues. CDR3 protein: CASSDRDRTEAFF. CDR3 nucleotides: TGTGCCAGCAGCGACAGGGATCGGACTGAAGCTTTCTTT. The full variable domain, with the rest looked up from reference TRBV7-9 and TRBJ1-1, is DTGVSQNPRHKITKRGQNVTFRCDPISEHNRLYWYRQTLGQGPEFLTYFQNEAQLEKSRLLSDRFSAERPKGSFSTLEIQRTEQGDSAMYLCASSDRDRTEAFFGQGTRLTVV.

The chain recombines TRBV5-1 with TRBJ2-3; D might be TRBD2 (6 bases). Trimming took 4 bases from V and 5 from J, leaving 20 bases between them. The length of the CDR3 is 16 residues. Germline V CDR1 and CDR2: SGHRS, YFSETQ. The CDR3, as DNA: TGCGCCAGCAGCCTCGGTCCCGGGACGCGGGGAGATACGCAGTATTTT. It codes for CASSLGPGTRGDTQYF.

This chain joins TRBV5-1 and TRBJ1-2; TRBD1 agrees at 7 bases. Losses at the gene ends were 3 bases for V and 4 bases for J; bases not matched to a gene: 9. CDR1 is SGHRS and CDR2 is YFSETQ in the germline V gene. The CDR3 spans 15 residues. The CDR3 is CASSSKQGNGYGYTF. The CDR3 nucleotides are TGCGCCAGCAGCTCCAAACAGGGGAATGGCTATGGCTACACCTTC.

The J gene is TRBJ2-3, the V gene TRBV28; 11 bases fit TRBD1. Looked up from germline, CDR1 is MDHEN and CDR2 is SYDVKM. The CDR3 loop spans 16 amino acids. V lost 8 bases to trimming and J lost 4 bases; unmatched junction nucleotides: 11. In nucleotides, the CDR3 is TGTGCCAGCGATACCGGGACAGGGGGGTTGGCAGATACGCAGTATTTT. Protein sequence: CASDTGTGGLADTQYF.

The chain combines TRBV29-1 with TRBJ2-5; 7 positions agree with TRBD1. The V gene end was trimmed by 7 bases and the J gene end by 3 bases; junction bases not matched to a gene: 20. The CDR3 spans 17 residues. The germline CDR1 and CDR2 sequences are SQVTM and ANQGSEA. The CDR3 DNA follows: TGCAGCGCTTCGGGACAGTTGGCTAGAGCCAAAAAAGAGACCCAGTACTTC. Its translation is CSASGQLARAKKETQYF.

This clone was detected only a few times. The V and J genes are TRBV10-1 and TRBJ2-7, with TRBD1 matching over 8 bases. Trimming took 4 bases from V and 7 from J; bases not matched to a gene: 12. This CDR3 has 15 residues. Germline V gives CDR1 WNHNN, CDR2 SYGVQD (reference sequence). For the CDR3, the DNA is TGCGCCAGCAGTGCTGGCGGGACAGGCTCTGGGGAGCAGTACTTC. Its protein product is CASSAGGTGSGEQYF.

CDR3 DNA: TGTGCCATCAGTCAAACCCACGAGCAGTACTTC. Protein: CAISQTHEQYF. V gene TRBV10-3 combines with J gene TRBJ2-7; D remains ambiguous. V lost 5 bases and J 5 bases, leaving 7 bases between the germline ends. Germline V gene sequence: CDR1 ENHRY, CDR2 SYGVKD. The CDR3 extends over 11 amino acids.